Each of the 8 T cell receptor beta chains below was sequenced from the same sample in a study of type 1 regulatory T cells (dated by TCRdb to the early 2020s). Sequencing instrument: Illumina MiSeq. The public reads were reanalyzed by TCRdb: fastp trimming at Q25, MiXCR alignment, in-frame beta chains only. Records with the same CDR3 protein are collapsed into one entry carrying the most frequent genes and DNA. The sample table holds about 74,000 distinct CDR3 sequences, of which around 68% were seen once. Less than 8.5% of the sample comes from the top ten. Their target antigens are unknown. The sample comprised cultured T cells, either the whole culture or a sorted T cell fraction (not recorded which). What this sample's cell subset or site label stands for: Tr1-enriched cell product generated in vitro against host alloantigens. The receptors were gathered from a human donor in good health.

The chain recombines TRBV15 with TRBJ2-2; D unclear. Trimming shortened V by 1 base and J by 0 bases, and 3 bases separated the two germline ends. The germline V gene encodes CDR1 LNHNV and CDR2 YYDKDF (reference sequence). The CDR3 runs 14 residues. The CDR3 nucleotides read TGTGCCACCAGCAGAGGTACGAACACCGGGGAGCTGTTTTTT. Its translation is CATSRGTNTGELFF.

The chain has TRBV19 and TRBJ1-5; maybe TRBD1 (5 bases). V lost 5 bases and J lost 2, with 13 bases in between. Germline CDR1 LNHDA, CDR2 SQIVND (reference sequence). This CDR3 region has 15 residues. CDR3 nucleotides: TGTGCCAGTAGTTACGGCAGGGAGGGCAATCAGCCCCAGCATTTT. Translation: CASSYGREGNQPQHF.

The V gene is TRBV20-1, the J gene TRBJ2-7; D might be TRBD1 or TRBD2, each matching 5 bases. The CDR3 loop spans 15 amino acids. Germline CDR1 is DFQATT and CDR2 is SNEGSKA (reference sequence). Deletions cut 5 bases from V and 0 bases from J, with 17 bases between. The DNA of the CDR3 is TGCAGTGCTCCGGGAACAGGACCCCTCTCCTACGAGCAGTACTTC. As protein: CSAPGTGPLSYEQYF.

The CDR3 sequence: CASSLEAGNTEAFF. The CDR3 DNA is TGCGCCAGCAGCTTGGAGGCAGGGAACACTGAAGCTTTCTTT. The chain uses TRBV5-1 and TRBJ1-1; D unclear. The CDR3 is 14 residues long. Germline V gene data show CDR1 as SGHRS and CDR2 as YFSETQ. The germline V and J ends were trimmed by 0 bases and 1 base, with 7 bases remaining between them.

This clonotype was picked up one time. The chain employs TRBV6-2 or TRBV6-3 and TRBJ2-3, with TRBD2 matching over 13 bases. From germline, CDR1 is MNHEY and CDR2 SVGEGT. This CDR3 has 16 amino acids. The trim removed 6 bases at V and 5 bases at J, leaving 8 bases unmatched. The CDR3 bases are TGTGCCAGCAGCGGGGGGGGACTAGCGGGACTAGATACGCAGTATTTT. Its translation is CASSGGGLAGLDTQYF.

The V gene is TRBV12-3 or TRBV12-4, the J gene TRBJ2-1; 10 bases fit TRBD2. CDR3 length equals 16 residues. V shed 5 bases, J shed 2 bases, and the junction held 6 bases outside the gene matches. The CDR3 DNA reads TGTGCCAGCAGTCGACGAAGCGGGAGGGCCTACAATGAGCAGTTCTTC. Protein: CASSRRSGRAYNEQFF.

This chain links TRBV24-1 with TRBJ2-1; 10 nucleotides agree with TRBD2. V lost 7 bases and J lost 7; bases outside the gene matches: 9. The CDR3 runs to 15 residues. Germline V gene sequence: CDR1 KGHDR, CDR2 SFDVKD. The CDR3 reads CATRTGTSEPNEQFF. The CDR3 region has the DNA TGTGCCACCAGAACCGGGACTAGCGAACCAAATGAGCAGTTCTTC.

This sequence joins TRBV6-1 and TRBJ2-7, with 8 nucleotides matching TRBD1. CDR1 is MNHNS, CDR2 SASEGT, per germline. After removal of 5 bases from V and 0 bases from J, the junction contained 12 bases not matched to a gene. The CDR3 extends over 17 amino acids. The CDR3 loop reads CASSSPQRTGNSYEQYF. Here the CDR3 DNA reads TGTGCCAGCAGTTCGCCCCAACGGACAGGGAACTCCTACGAGCAGTACTTC.